This T cell receptor (beta chain) is drawn from a study of Ad26.COV2.S vaccination and SARS-CoV-2 variants. On this clone itself: Antigen: not known.

The CDR3 totals 13 residues. Trimming left V 6 bases short and J 5 bases short, with 12 bases between. Germline V gene data show CDR1 as MNHEY and CDR2 as SVGAGI. Clones were read by immunoSEQ multiplex PCR, and TCRdb kept only the in-frame ones, dropping some. The repertoire holds about 450,000 clones, 89% seen once, with over 2% in the top ten. Treatment of the sample: roughly 20 received Ad26.COV2.S at low or high dose, single or two shots; about 5 received placebo; per-sample allocation not given. Material that was analyzed had been drawn on day 63 after the first vaccine or placebo injection. Aged 18-55 years, donor was enrolled in Boston in about 2020. Whole-study findings and limits: Vaccinees displayed broader spike-specific TCR repertoires than placebo recipients.

The chain links TRBV6-5 to TRBJ2-3, with D perhaps TRBD1 (6 bases). The receptor was isolated from a person aged 18-65 years who received the Ad26.COV2.S COVID-19 vaccine or a placebo. The sample was peripheral blood, taken in a trial of Ad26.COV2.S vaccine versus placebo. The DNA of the CDR3 is TGTGCCAGCAGAAGGCAGGGGCTAGATACGCAGTATTTT. Translating gives CASRRQGLDTQYF.